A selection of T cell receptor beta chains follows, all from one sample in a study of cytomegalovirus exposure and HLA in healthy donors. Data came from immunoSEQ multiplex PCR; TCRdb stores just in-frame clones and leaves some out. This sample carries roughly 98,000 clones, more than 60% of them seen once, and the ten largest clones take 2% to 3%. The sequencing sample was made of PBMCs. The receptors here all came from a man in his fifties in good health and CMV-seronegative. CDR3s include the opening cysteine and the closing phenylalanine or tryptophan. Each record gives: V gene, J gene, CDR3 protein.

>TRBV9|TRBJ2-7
CASSVEPGGDEQYF
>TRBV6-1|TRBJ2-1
CASSLEDRGNEQFF
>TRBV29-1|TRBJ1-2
CSALRSVPGNGGYTF
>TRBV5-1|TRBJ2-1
CASRMAGISYNEQFF
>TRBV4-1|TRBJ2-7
CASSKGLVGSYEQYF
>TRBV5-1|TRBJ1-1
CASSEISTGNTEAFF
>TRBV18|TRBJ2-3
CASSPRTGGKSTDTQYF
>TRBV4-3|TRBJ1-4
CASSQDGGLVNEKLFF
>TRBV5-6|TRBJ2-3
CASSPRGGGTDTQYF
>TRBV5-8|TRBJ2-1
CASSVFGQGSYNEQFF
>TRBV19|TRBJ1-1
CASSGDRLNTEAFF
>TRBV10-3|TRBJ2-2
CAISESSGAANTGELFF
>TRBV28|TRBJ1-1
CASRLEGTGRYTEAFF
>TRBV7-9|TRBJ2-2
CASSATSGKNTGELFF
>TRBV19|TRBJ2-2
CASSASRGGELFF
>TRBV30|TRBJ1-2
CAWSVGGPGGDYGYTF
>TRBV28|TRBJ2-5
CASSLTGPRETQYF
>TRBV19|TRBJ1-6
CASSIEAARSSPLHF
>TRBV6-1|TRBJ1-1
CASSGGTTGNTEAFF
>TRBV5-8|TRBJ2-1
CASSLSGRAHNEQFF